The clone carrying this TCR beta chain was seen a few times. Its target is unknown. The data belong to a study of beta chain features in type 1 diabetes. Expressed TCRB transcripts were sequenced, since all the RNA that had been isolated was reverse transcribed. Data came from immunoSEQ multiplex PCR; TCRdb stores just in-frame clones and leaves some out. The sample lists more than 60,000 clones; about 55% were seen once. Study-wide results and caveats: In all four CD4+ subsets, TCRB CDR3 length was significantly, moderately reduced in type 1 diabetes.

The CDR3 runs 15 residues. CDR1 is SGHRS and CDR2 is YFSETQ in the germline V gene. V lost 5 bases to trimming and J lost 4 bases, with 15 bases between them. This chain joins TRBV5-1 and TRBJ2-2, with D tentatively TRBD1 (5 bases). Source material: Tregs from blood. This clonotype was sampled from a woman in her late teens or twenties in good health. Here the CDR3 DNA reads TGCGCCAGCAGTCTCCTTCCAGGGTCCACCGGGGAGCTGTTTTTT. Amino acids: CASSLLPGSTGELFF.